This T cell receptor (beta chain) is drawn from a study of tumor-infiltrating lymphocytes in localized non-small cell lung cancer. Study summary: Patients included smokers and never-smokers with various histologies, some sampled after neoadjuvant chemotherapy. From each patient, both tumor and uninvolved lung, non-adjacent to tumor, were sampled.

Overall study results and limits: No T-cell fraction difference was seen between IM1 and IM2 tumors.

A remark on this clone: Its target is not known.

Generated by immunoSEQ multiplex PCR, the TCRdb table keeps only in-frame clones and is missing some. The sample contains some 14,000 clones, about 77% of which appear only once. V was pared by 0 bases and J by 8 bases, with 10 bases between. CDR1 is LGHNA and CDR2 is YSLEER in the germline V gene. CDR3 length: 13 residues. The gene calls are TRBV4-3 and TRBJ1-2; D is undetermined. Material for sequencing was lung tumor tissue. This TCR was recovered from a human donor with non-small cell lung cancer. CDR3 protein: CASSQDSYRGYTF. The CDR3 region has the DNA TGCGCCAGCAGCCAAGATTCCTACCGGGGCTACACCTTC.